One sample yielded the 9 T cell receptor beta chains listed below, sequenced in a study of early T cells in non-severe SARS-CoV-2 infection. TCRdb re-analysed the 5' RACE reads in MiXCR, keeping a single row per CDR3 protein. In the table there are 85,000 to 95,000 distinct CDR3 sequences, under 15% of which are singletons. Sequences were obtained from whole blood. These TCRs come from an adult who was a healthcare worker with PCR-confirmed SARS-CoV-2 infection or an uninfected control (not recorded which).

This clonotype has only a few counts. The chain combines TRBV4-1 with TRBJ2-1, with 9 nucleotides matching TRBD1. The CDR3 totals 15 residues. Germline V gene sequence: CDR1 MGHRA, CDR2 YSYEKL. After removal of 1 base from V and 14 bases from J, the junction contained 12 bases not matched to a gene. In DNA, the CDR3 is TGCGCCAGCAGCCAAGCCCTACCGGGACAGGGAGAGGAGTTCTTC. Its protein is CASSQALPGQGEEFF.

The CDR3 sequence: CASSLNYDSGELFF. The CDR3 region has the DNA TGTGCCAGCAGCCTCAACTACGACTCCGGGGAGCTGTTTTTT. The chain is built from TRBV11-2 and TRBJ2-2; D remains unclear. The V gene's germline CDR1 is SGHAT and CDR2 FQNNGV. The CDR3 totals 14 residues. Trimming took 5 bases from V and 6 from J, leaving 13 bases between them.

Here the CDR3 DNA reads TGTGCCACCAGCAGACCCCCTTTAGGTCCACGCGGAAGGGGAGATACGCAGTATTTT. Translation: CATSRPPLGPRGRGDTQYF. The chain joins TRBV15 to TRBJ2-3, with D perhaps matching TRBD1 (5 bases). V was cut by 2 bases and J by 5 bases, with 26 bases left in between. This CDR3 has 19 amino acids. CDR1 and CDR2 from the germline V gene are LNHNV and YYDKDF (reference sequence).

The chain combines TRBV2 with TRBJ2-5; no clear D. Germline V lookup: CDR1 SNHLY, CDR2 FYNNEI. The length of the CDR3 is 14 residues. V lost 6 bases, J lost 0 bases, and 11 bases lay in between. CDR3 nucleotides: TGTGCCAGCAGAGCAACAGAAAACCAAGAGACCCAGTACTTC. Protein: CASRATENQETQYF.

The chain couples TRBV12-3 or TRBV12-4 to TRBJ1-3; D unresolved. This CDR3 comprises 16 residues. Trimming cost V 6 bases and J 3 bases, with 18 bases left between them. The CDR3 nucleotides are TGTGCCAGCAGAGGAGACAACTGGGCCAATGGAAACACCATATATTTT. Translated: CASRGDNWANGNTIYF.

V gene TRBV15 combines with J gene TRBJ1-1, with D possibly TRBD1 on 6 matching bases. Looked up from germline, CDR1 is LNHNV and CDR2 is YYDKDF (reference sequence). Trimming shortened V by 5 bases and J by 3 bases, and 16 bases separated the two germline ends. The CDR3 spans 15 residues. This CDR3 is CATSLRQAPHTEAFF. CDR3 sequence (DNA): TGTGCCACCAGCCTGCGACAGGCCCCTCACACTGAAGCTTTCTTT.

This clonotype was counted between two and nine times. V gene TRBV24-1 combines with J gene TRBJ2-4; 7 bases align to TRBD1. Trimming removed 3 bases from V and 1 base from J; junction bases left unmatched: 8. The germline V gene encodes CDR1 KGHDR and CDR2 SFDVKD. The CDR3 runs 17 residues. The CDR3 sequence: CATSDTPKTGAKNIQYF. CDR3 in DNA: TGTGCCACCAGTGATACGCCCAAGACAGGGGCCAAAAACATTCAGTACTTC.

This clonotype was seen more than once but under ten times. This chain uses TRBV3-1 with TRBJ2-1; TRBD2 is a possible D gene (6 bases). The CDR3 has 16 amino acids. V lost 1 base, J lost 3 bases, and 13 bases lay in between. Germline values: CDR1 LGHDT, CDR2 YNNKEL (reference sequence). The CDR3 reads CASSQVMEGYYNEQFF. The CDR3 DNA reads TGTGCCAGCAGCCAAGTGATGGAGGGGTACTACAATGAGCAGTTCTTC.

In this sample, this clonotype turned up a few times. The CDR3: CASRSRADGNQPQHF. The CDR3 DNA reads as TGTGCCAGCAGATCAAGGGCTGACGGCAATCAGCCCCAGCATTTT. The genes are TRBV12-3 or TRBV12-4 and TRBJ1-5; D unclear. This CDR3 has 15 amino acids. V was cut by 6 bases and J by 2 bases, with 14 bases left in between.